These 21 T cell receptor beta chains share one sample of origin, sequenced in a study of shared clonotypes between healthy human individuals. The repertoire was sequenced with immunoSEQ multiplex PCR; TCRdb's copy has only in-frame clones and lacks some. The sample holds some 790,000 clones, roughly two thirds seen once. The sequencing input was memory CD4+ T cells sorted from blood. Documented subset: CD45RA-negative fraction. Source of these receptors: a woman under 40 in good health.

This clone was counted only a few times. The CDR3 DNA reads TGTGCCACCCAGTTGACAACAGTGTGGGGCACTGAAGCTTTCTTT. Its translation is CATQLTTVWGTEAFF. The chain combines TRBV28 with TRBJ1-1, with D uncertain. CDR3 length: 15 residues. Between the trimmed V and J ends, which lost 10 bases and 4 bases, there was a span of 22 bases. In germline, CDR1 is MDHEN, CDR2 SYDVKM. Supplemented by reference TRBV28 and TRBJ1-1, the full variable domain reads DVKVTQSSRYLVKRTGEKVFLECVQDMDHENMFWYRQDPGLGLRLIYFSYDVKMKEKGDIPEGYSVSREKKERFSLILESASTNQTSMYLCATQLTTVWGTEAFFGQGTRLTVV.

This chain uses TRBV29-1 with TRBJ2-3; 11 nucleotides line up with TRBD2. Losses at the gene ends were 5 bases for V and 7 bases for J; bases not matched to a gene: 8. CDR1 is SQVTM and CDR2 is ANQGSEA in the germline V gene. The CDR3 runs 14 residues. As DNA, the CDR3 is TGCAGCGTTATCACTAGCGGGAGTTCAAATACGCAGTATTTT. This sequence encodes CSVITSGSSNTQYF.

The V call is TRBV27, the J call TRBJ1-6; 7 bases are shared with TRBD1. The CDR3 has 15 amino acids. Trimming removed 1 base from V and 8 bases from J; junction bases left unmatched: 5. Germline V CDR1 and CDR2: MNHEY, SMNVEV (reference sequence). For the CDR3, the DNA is TGTGCCAGCAGTTTATTCGACAGGGCTGATTCACCCCTCCACTTT. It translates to CASSLFDRADSPLHF.

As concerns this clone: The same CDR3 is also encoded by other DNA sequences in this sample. The CDR3 DNA reads as TGCGCCAGCAGCTTGGAAGGGGGCGGCAATCAGCCCCAGCATTTT. Amino acids: CASSLEGGGNQPQHF. This chain joins TRBV5-1 and TRBJ1-5; 7 nucleotides agree with TRBD1. This CDR3 is built from 15 residues. The germline gives CDR1 SGHRS, CDR2 YFSETQ. With 0 bases clipped from V and 2 bases from J, the junction kept 2 bases outside the gene matches.

CDR3: CASSITVASNEQFF. Here the CDR3 DNA reads TGTGCCAGTAGTATCACTGTGGCTAGCAATGAGCAGTTCTTC. The chain links TRBV19 to TRBJ2-1, with D unresolved. CDR1 and CDR2 from the germline V gene are LNHDA and SQIVND (reference sequence). Trimming stripped 3 bases from V and 6 bases from J, with 12 bases between. This CDR3 region has 14 residues.

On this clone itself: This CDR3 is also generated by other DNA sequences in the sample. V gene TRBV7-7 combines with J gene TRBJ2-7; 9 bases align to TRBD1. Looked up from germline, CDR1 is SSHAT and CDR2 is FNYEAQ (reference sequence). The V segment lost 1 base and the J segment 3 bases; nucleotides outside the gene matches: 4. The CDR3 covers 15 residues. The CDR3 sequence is CASSLGQGGGYEQYF. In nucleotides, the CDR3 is TGTGCCAGCAGCTTAGGACAGGGGGGAGGCTACGAGCAGTACTTC.

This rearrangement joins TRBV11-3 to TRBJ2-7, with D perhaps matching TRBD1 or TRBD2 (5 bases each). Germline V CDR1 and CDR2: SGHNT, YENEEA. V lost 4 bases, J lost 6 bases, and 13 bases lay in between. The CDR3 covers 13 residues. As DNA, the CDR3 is TGTGCCAGCAGCTCCCACCGGGGCTCCGAGCAGTACTTC. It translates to CASSSHRGSEQYF. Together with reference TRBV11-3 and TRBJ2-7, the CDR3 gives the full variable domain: EAGVVQSPRYKIIEKKQPVAFWCNPISGHNTLYWYLQNLGQGPELLIRYENEEAVDDSQLPKDRFSAERLKGVDSTLKIQPAELGDSAVYLCASSSHRGSEQYFGPGTRLTVT.

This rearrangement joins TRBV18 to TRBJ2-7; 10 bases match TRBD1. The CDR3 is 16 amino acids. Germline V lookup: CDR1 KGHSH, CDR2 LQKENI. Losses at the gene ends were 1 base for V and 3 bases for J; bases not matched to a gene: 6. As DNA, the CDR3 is TGTGCCAGCTCACCACTCGAGGGACAGGGGTTCTACGAGCAGTACTTC. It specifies CASSPLEGQGFYEQYF.

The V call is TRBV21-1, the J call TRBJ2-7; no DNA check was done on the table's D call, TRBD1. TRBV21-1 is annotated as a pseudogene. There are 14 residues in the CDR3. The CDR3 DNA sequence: TGTGCCAGCAGCAAAATGAATACAGAGTACGAGCAGTACTTC. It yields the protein CASSKMNTEYEQYF.

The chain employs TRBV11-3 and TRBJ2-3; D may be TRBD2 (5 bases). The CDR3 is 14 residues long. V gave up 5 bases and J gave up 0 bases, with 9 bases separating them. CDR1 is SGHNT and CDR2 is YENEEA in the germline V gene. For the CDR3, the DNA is TGTGCCAGCAGCCACGGGAAAAGCACAGATACGCAGTATTTT. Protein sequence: CASSHGKSTDTQYF. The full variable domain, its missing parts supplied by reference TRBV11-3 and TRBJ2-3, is EAGVVQSPRYKIIEKKQPVAFWCNPISGHNTLYWYLQNLGQGPELLIRYENEEAVDDSQLPKDRFSAERLKGVDSTLKIQPAELGDSAVYLCASSHGKSTDTQYFGPGTRLTVL.

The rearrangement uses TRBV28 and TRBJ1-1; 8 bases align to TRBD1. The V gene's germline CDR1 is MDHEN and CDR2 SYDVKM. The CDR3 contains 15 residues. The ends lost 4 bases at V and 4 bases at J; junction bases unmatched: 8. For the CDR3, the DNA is TGTGCCAGCAGTTCAGGGGGCGAAGGGAGCACTGAAGCTTTCTTT. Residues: CASSSGGEGSTEAFF.

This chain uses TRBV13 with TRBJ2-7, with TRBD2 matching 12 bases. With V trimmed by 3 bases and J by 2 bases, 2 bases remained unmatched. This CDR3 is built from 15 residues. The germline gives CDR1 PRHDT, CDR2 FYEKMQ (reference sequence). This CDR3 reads CASSFRLAGAYEQYF. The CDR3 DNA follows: TGTGCCAGCAGCTTCCGACTAGCGGGAGCCTACGAGCAGTACTTC.

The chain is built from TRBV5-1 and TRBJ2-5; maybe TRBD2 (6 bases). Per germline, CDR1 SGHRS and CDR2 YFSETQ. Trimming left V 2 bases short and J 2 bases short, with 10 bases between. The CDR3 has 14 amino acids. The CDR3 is CASSFAGLQETQYF. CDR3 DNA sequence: TGCGCCAGCAGCTTCGCAGGACTACAAGAGACCCAGTACTTC.

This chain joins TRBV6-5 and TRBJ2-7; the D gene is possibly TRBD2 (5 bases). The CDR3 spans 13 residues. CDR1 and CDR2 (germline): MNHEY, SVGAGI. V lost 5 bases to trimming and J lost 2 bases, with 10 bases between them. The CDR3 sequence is CASSPPGTYEQYF. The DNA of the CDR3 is TGTGCCAGCAGTCCCCCGGGAACCTACGAGCAGTACTTC.

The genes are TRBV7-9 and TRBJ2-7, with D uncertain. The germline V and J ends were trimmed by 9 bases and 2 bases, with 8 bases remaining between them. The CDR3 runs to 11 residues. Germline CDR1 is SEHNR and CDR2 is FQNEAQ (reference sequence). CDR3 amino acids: CARGSTYEQYF. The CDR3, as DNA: TGTGCCAGGGGCAGCACCTACGAGCAGTACTTC.

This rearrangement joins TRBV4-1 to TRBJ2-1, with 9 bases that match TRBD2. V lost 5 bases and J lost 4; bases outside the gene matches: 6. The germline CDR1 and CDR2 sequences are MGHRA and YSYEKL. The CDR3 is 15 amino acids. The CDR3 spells CASSGLTSGYNEQFF. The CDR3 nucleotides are TGCGCCAGCAGCGGGTTGACTAGCGGATACAATGAGCAGTTCTTC.

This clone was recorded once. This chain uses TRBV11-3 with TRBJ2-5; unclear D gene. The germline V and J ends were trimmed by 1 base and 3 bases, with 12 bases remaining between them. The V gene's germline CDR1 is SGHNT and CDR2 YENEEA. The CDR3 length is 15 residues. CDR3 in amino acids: CASSLGRQLKETQYF. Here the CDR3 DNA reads TGTGCCAGCAGCTTAGGTCGCCAGCTGAAAGAGACCCAGTACTTC.

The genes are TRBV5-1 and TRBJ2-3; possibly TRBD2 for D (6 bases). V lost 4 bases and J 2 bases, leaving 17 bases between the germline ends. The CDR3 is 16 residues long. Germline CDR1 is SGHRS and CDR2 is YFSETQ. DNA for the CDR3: TGCGCCAGCAGCAACGCCTTAGCGGCGAACACAGATACGCAGTATTTT. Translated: CASSNALAANTDTQYF.

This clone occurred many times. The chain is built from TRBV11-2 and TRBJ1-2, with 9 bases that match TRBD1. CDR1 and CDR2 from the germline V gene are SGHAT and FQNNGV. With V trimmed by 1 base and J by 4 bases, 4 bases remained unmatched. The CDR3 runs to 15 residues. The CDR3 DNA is TGTGCCAGCAGCTTAGCCAGGGGACAGGGCTATGGCTACACCTTC. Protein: CASSLARGQGYGYTF.

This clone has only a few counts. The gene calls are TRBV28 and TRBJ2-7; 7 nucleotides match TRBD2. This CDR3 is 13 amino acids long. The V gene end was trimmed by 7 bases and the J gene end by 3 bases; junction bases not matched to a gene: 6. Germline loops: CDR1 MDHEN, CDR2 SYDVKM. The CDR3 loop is CASIGGGVYEQYF. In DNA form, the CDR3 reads TGTGCCAGCATCGGTGGGGGGGTCTACGAGCAGTACTTC.

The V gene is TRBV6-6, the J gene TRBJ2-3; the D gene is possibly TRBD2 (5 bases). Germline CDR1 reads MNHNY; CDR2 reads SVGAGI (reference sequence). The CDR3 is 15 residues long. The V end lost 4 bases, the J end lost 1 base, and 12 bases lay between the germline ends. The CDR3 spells CASSSDGSGTDTQYF. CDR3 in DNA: TGTGCCAGCAGTTCCGATGGTAGCGGCACAGATACGCAGTATTTT.